What follows are 2 T cell receptor beta chains derived from one specimen sequenced in a study of OX40 agonist ivuxolimab in advanced cancers. Some clones are missing from TCRdb's copy, which holds only in-frame ones; the method was immunoSEQ multiplex PCR. The table records about 72,000 clones, around 90% of them present only once. The sample consisted of CD4+ or CD8+ T cells sorted from blood, taken in a trial of the OX40 agonist ivuxolimab. These receptors all come from an adult with an advanced solid tumor such as melanoma, head and neck, liver or kidney cancer.

The chain employs TRBV4-2 and TRBJ1-5; D uncertain. Germline V CDR1 and CDR2: LGHNA, YNFKEQ. The CDR3 runs to 14 residues. Trimming removed 2 bases at V and 7 bases at J, with 12 bases between. In nucleotides, the CDR3 is TGTGCCAGCAGCCAATCAGGTGGCGGACAGCCCCAGCATTTT. Translating gives CASSQSGGGQPQHF.

The rearrangement joins TRBV6-5 to TRBJ2-3, with D tentatively TRBD1 or TRBD2 (5 bases each). The germline CDR1 and CDR2 sequences are MNHEY and SVGAGI. The CDR3 is 14 residues long. V shed 1 base and J shed 5 bases, with 10 bases lying between them. The DNA for the CDR3 is TGTGCCAGCAGTTACTGGGGGTCGGGAGATACGCAGTATTTT. As protein: CASSYWGSGDTQYF.